The present entry profiles one T cell receptor beta chain with its context. Its antigen remains unknown. Germline CDR1 is SGHVS and CDR2 is FNYEAQ. Trimming pared 5 bases from V and 2 bases from J, leaving 18 bases between. This CDR3 has 16 residues. This record comes from a study of blood T cells in healthy people across ages. Study-level findings and limits: A strong correlation was seen between TCR beta diversity and naive T cell percentage. A roughly linear age-dependent decrease characterized TCR beta diversity per million T cells. Unsorted PBMC input precluded a conclusive naive versus antigen-experienced comparison. Higher diversity, along with more naive CD4+ cells, distinguished long-lived donors from aged donors.

The use of a sample-barcoded 5' primer and a J-beta primer mix characterized a second PCR of roughly 6 to 11 cycles. TCRdb re-analysed the 5' RACE reads in MiXCR, keeping a single row per CDR3 protein. The table shows 650,000 to 700,000 distinct CDR3 sequences, with roughly 32% occurring only once. The genes are TRBV7-6 and TRBJ1-1, with D unresolved. The receptor was isolated from a woman aged 80 or older in good health. Sequenced: blood. The DNA for the CDR3 is TGTGCCAGCAGCCGCGACACTGGAGGGCTAAACACTGAAGCTTTCTTT. Translating it yields CASSRDTGGLNTEAFF.